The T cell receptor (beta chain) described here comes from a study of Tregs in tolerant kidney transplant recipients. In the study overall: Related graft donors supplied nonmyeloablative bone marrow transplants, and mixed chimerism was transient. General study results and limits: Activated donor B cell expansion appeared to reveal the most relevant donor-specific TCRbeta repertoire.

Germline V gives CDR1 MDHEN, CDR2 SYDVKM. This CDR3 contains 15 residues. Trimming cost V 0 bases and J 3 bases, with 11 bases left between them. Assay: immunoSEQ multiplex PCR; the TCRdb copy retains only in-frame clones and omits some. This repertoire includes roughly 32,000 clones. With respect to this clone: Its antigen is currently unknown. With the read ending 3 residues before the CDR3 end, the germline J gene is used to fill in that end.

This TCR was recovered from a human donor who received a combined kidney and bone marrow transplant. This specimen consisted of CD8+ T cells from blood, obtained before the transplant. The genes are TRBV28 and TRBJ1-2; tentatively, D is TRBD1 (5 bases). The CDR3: CASSLWAGLDYGYTF. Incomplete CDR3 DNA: TGTGCCAGCAGTTTATGGGCAGGGTTAGACTATGGC.